The count of the clone carrying this T cell receptor beta chain is one. The antigen remains unidentified. These data belong to a study of cytomegalovirus exposure and HLA in healthy donors. Broader study findings: For cytomegalovirus status, the classifier reportedly gave diagnoses with high specificity and sensitivity.

The PCR ran on 60 Vbeta and 13 Jbeta primers. The data were produced by immunoSEQ multiplex PCR, yet TCRdb's version contains in-frame clones alone and is incomplete. The sample has about 120,000 clones, 55% to 65% seen once; the top ten hold 9% to 10%. Each donor's status was that of a healthy bone marrow donor. The germline gives CDR1 SSHAT, CDR2 FNYEAQ (reference sequence). Trimming at V came to 3 bases and at J to 4 bases, leaving 2 bases not matched to a gene. This CDR3 has 14 amino acids. Material: PBMCs. This rearrangement joins TRBV7-7 to TRBJ2-5; TRBD1 matches at 10 bases. The sequence came from a man aged 40-49 years in good health and CMV-seropositive. The CDR3 reads CASSFGQGGETQYF. CDR3 nucleotide sequence: TGTGCCAGCAGCTTCGGACAGGGGGGAGAGACCCAGTACTTC.